The sequence of this T cell receptor (beta chain) was determined in a study of shared clonotypes between healthy human individuals. Turning to the study itself: Three plates each covered CD4 naive and memory; CD8 naive two, CD8 memory one. Overall study results and limits: Non-shared clonotypes showed lower generation probabilities than clonotypes common to all four donors.

A word on this clone: Its antigen is not identified.

Only CD45RO-negative cells positively selected for CCR7 counted as naive CD8 cells, so terminally differentiated effector memory CD45RA+ cells were excluded. This table comes from immunoSEQ multiplex PCR, and its TCRdb copy is limited to in-frame clones, with some not included. The sample shows about 2.1 million clones, 85% to 95% of them seen only once. V lost 10 bases to trimming and J lost 8 bases, with 17 bases between them. Germline V gene sequence: CDR1 SNHLY, CDR2 FYNNEI. The CDR3 has 13 amino acids. The sequence came from a man younger than 35 in good health. Some clones in this sample may be carry-over from other donors' samples. The specimen sequenced was naive CD8+ T cells from PBMCs. The genes are TRBV2 and TRBJ1-4; TRBD1 is a possible D gene (6 bases). Here the CDR3 DNA reads TGTGCCAACACAGGGAGGATCGGGGAAAAACTGTTTTTT. Residues: CANTGRIGEKLFF.